The 12 T cell receptor beta chains listed next were all sequenced from one sample in a study of T cells after yellow fever vaccination. From the 5' RACE reads, TCRdb called clonotypes with MiXCR, one entry per CDR3 protein. This sample has about 220,000 distinct CDR3 sequences, with around 3.1% found just once. Sample: CD4+ T cells sorted from PBMCs, taken 10 days after the yellow fever booster vaccination. These receptors were collected from a man between 18 and 29 years old who received the YFV17D yellow fever vaccine.

This clonotype was counted ten times or more. The chain employs TRBV6-2 or TRBV6-3 and TRBJ2-7; 11 nucleotides match TRBD1. The CDR3 contains 12 residues. Trimming removed 5 bases from V and 11 bases from J; junction bases left unmatched: 5. Germline V CDR1 and CDR2: MNHEY, SVGEGT. DNA of the CDR3: TGTGCCAGCAGTCGGGACAGGGGGACAAAGTACTTC. This codes for CASSRDRGTKYF.

V gene TRBV7-2 combines with J gene TRBJ1-5; D remains unclear. The CDR3 consists of 18 residues. Between the trimmed V and J ends, which lost 3 bases and 0 bases, there was a span of 18 bases. Germline V gene lookup returns CDR1 SGHTA and CDR2 FQGNSA. For the CDR3, the DNA is TGTGCCAGCAGCTTGTTCCACAGTCTTTTGTATAGCAATCAGCCCCAGCATTTT. This sequence encodes CASSLFHSLLYSNQPQHF.

This chain uses TRBV19 with TRBJ2-1; the match to TRBD1 covers 7 bases. J was trimmed by 2 bases and V by 8 bases; bases with no gene match: 9. This CDR3 has 15 residues. The V gene's germline CDR1 is LNHDA and CDR2 SQIVND (reference sequence). The CDR3 protein is CASARDSFTYNEQFF. The CDR3 DNA reads as TGTGCCAGTGCTCGGGACAGCTTTACCTACAATGAGCAGTTCTTC.

The chain carries TRBV4-3 and TRBJ1-1, with D unresolved. The germline CDR1 and CDR2 sequences are LGHNA and YSLEER. CDR3 size: 14 residues. V was pared by 3 bases and J by 5 bases, with 13 bases between. The CDR3 coding sequence is TGCGCCAGCAGCCACTCTAGAGGCCCGACTGAAGCTTTCTTT. The encoded protein is CASSHSRGPTEAFF.

This clonotype was observed at least ten times. The rearrangement uses TRBV11-2 and TRBJ2-3, with a tentative D call TRBD2 (6 bases). Per germline, CDR1 SGHAT and CDR2 FQNNGV. This CDR3 has 17 amino acids. Trimming shortened V by 5 bases and J by 0 bases, and 18 bases separated the two germline ends. Written as DNA, the CDR3 is TGTGCCAGCAGCGCGCTCATGGGACTCGGGAGCACAGATACGCAGTATTTT. This codes for CASSALMGLGSTDTQYF. The entire variable domain, with the rest obtained from reference TRBV11-2 and TRBJ2-3, is as follows: EAGVAQSPRYKIIEKRQSVAFWCNPISGHATLYWYQQILGQGPKLLIQFQNNGVVDDSQLPKDRFSAERLKGVDSTLKIQPAKLEDSAVYLCASSALMGLGSTDTQYFGPGTRLTVL.

This clonotype was observed many times. This chain joins TRBV7-2 and TRBJ2-5, with 8 bases that match TRBD2. From germline, CDR1 is SGHTA and CDR2 FQGNSA. J was trimmed by 4 bases and V by 2 bases; bases with no gene match: 6. The CDR3 totals 15 residues. The CDR3 DNA follows: TGTGCCAGCAGCTTACGGGGGGGGCTCGGAGAGACCCAGTACTTC. This sequence encodes CASSLRGGLGETQYF.

V usage is TRBV4-3 and J usage is TRBJ2-6; TRBD1 might be the D (6 bases). The ends were cut back, 4 bases at V and 4 bases at J, with 17 bases in the middle. The CDR3 is 17 residues long. CDR1 and CDR2 (germline): LGHNA, YSLEER. The CDR3 DNA reads as TGCGCCAGCAGCCGCTCTAGAAACAGGGTAGGGGCCAACGTCCTGACTTTC. The encoded protein is CASSRSRNRVGANVLTF.

This clonotype was counted between two and nine times. V is TRBV6-5 and J is TRBJ1-5; D is perhaps TRBD1 (6 bases). Looked up from germline, CDR1 is MNHEY and CDR2 is SVGAGI. This CDR3 is built from 14 residues. The germline V and J ends were trimmed by 0 bases and 9 bases, with 12 bases remaining between them. This chain's CDR3 is CASSYSKGRGPQHF. The CDR3 DNA is TGTGCCAGCAGTTACTCGAAGGGCAGGGGGCCCCAGCATTTT.

V gene TRBV28 combines with J gene TRBJ2-7; D may match TRBD1 or TRBD2 (5 bases each). The CDR3 sequence is 10 residues long. CDR1 is MDHEN, CDR2 SYDVKM, per germline. The CDR3 DNA reads as TGTCCCCGGGACCCGAGGGAGCAGTACGTC. It specifies CPRDPREQYV.

This clonotype was seen at least ten times. The chain recombines TRBV7-2 with TRBJ2-4, with 7 bases fitting TRBD1. The CDR3 is 13 amino acids. Germline lookup yields CDR1 SGHTA and CDR2 FQGNSA. After removal of 4 bases from V and 9 bases from J, the junction contained 6 bases not matched to a gene. CDR3 coding DNA: TGTGCCAGCAGCTCGACAGGGTTTGCCATTCAGTACTTC. It is translated as CASSSTGFAIQYF.

This clonotype was recorded at least ten times. The chain uses TRBV7-2 and TRBJ2-7, with a tentative D call TRBD1 (7 bases). V was trimmed by 4 bases and J by 6 bases, leaving 16 bases between them. The germline V gene encodes CDR1 SGHTA and CDR2 FQGNSA. The CDR3 is made up of 14 amino acids. CDR3 nucleotide sequence: TGTGCCAGCAGCTCCAACGCAGGGGGGACCGAGCAGTACGTC. Protein product: CASSSNAGGTEQYV.

This clonotype was seen many times. The chain couples TRBV7-9 to TRBJ2-2; D is perhaps TRBD1 or TRBD2 (5 bases each). This CDR3 is 14 amino acids long. Germline CDR1 is SEHNR and CDR2 is FQNEAQ (reference sequence). V was trimmed by 5 bases and J by 6 bases, leaving 13 bases between them. The chain's CDR3 is CASSPGTSAGELFF. CDR3 in DNA: TGTGCCAGCAGCCCCGGGACCTCGGCCGGGGAGCTGTTTTTT. Based on the CDR3 plus reference TRBV7-9 and TRBJ2-2, the full variable domain is DTGVSQNPRHKITKRGQNVTFRCDPISEHNRLYWYRQTLGQGPEFLTYFQNEAQLEKSRLLSDRFSAERPKGSFSTLEIQRTEQGDSAMYLCASSPGTSAGELFFGEGSRLTVL.